This T cell receptor beta chain came from a study of blood T cell repertoires in COVID-19. Overall study: T cells, B-cell-depleted T cells, or PBMCs supplied cDNA or gDNA.

One Seattle source followed patients from active infection through their disease course. The germline V gene encodes CDR1 LNHDA and CDR2 SQIVND (reference sequence). V trimming: 1 base; J trimming: 4 bases; junction bases outside the gene matches: 2. There are 14 residues in the CDR3. Method: immunoSEQ multiplex PCR; TCRdb's copy keeps in-frame clones and lacks some. The data contain some 74,000 clones, approximately 89% of them seen just once; the ten biggest clones take up around 2.6%. What was sequenced was peripheral blood. The source is a man aged 50 to 59 with COVID-19, enrolled during active disease. This chain joins TRBV19 and TRBJ1-1, with TRBD1 matching 8 bases. The CDR3 sequence: CASSIAGTGTEAFF. The DNA for the CDR3 is TGTGCCAGTAGTATAGCCGGGACAGGCACTGAAGCTTTCTTT.